Here is one T cell receptor (beta chain) with its context. Vbeta (60) and Jbeta (13) primers were used in the PCR. Here immunoSEQ multiplex PCR was the method, and the copy in TCRdb shows in-frame clones only, minus some. The profile covers about 160,000 clones, with 75% to 85% appearing a single time and approximately 2% taken by the ten largest. This entry comes from a study of cytomegalovirus exposure and HLA in healthy donors. Trimming pared 6 bases from V and 6 bases from J, leaving 20 bases between. CDR3 length: 15 residues. CDR1 and CDR2 from the germline V gene are SEHNR and FQNEAQ (reference sequence).

Sequences were obtained from PBMCs. The receptor's source is a woman aged 18-29 years in good health and CMV-seronegative. V gene TRBV7-9 combines with J gene TRBJ1-2, with a possible D match to TRBD1 (5 bases). The CDR3 protein is CASRGGDRETNGYTF. The DNA for the CDR3 is TGTGCCAGCAGGGGGGGAGACAGAGAGACAAATGGCTACACCTTC.